The next 11 T cell receptor beta chains were all read from a single sample in a study of T cells in Graves' hyperthyroidism and ophthalmopathy. The source material, RNA transcripts, was used to amplify TCR beta CDR3 regions. Initially, a first-round RT-PCR of the TCR CDR3 employed the HTBI primer set. TCRdb itself ran the multiplex PCR reads through MiXCR, one entry per CDR3 protein. The data hold about 360,000 distinct CDR3 sequences, with approximately 14% observed a single time. The specimen was blood. These receptor sequences come from a woman aged 18-30 years with Graves' hyperthyroidism that later progressed to Graves' ophthalmopathy.

A few counts support this clonotype. The rearrangement joins TRBV20-1 to TRBJ2-7; D is uncertain. CDR3 length equals 13 residues. V lost 0 bases and J 3 bases, leaving 9 bases between the germline ends. The germline CDR1 and CDR2 sequences are DFQATT and SNEGSKA (reference sequence). This CDR3 reads CSARDPLSYEQYF. The CDR3 DNA reads as TGCAGTGCTAGAGATCCGCTGAGCTACGAGCAGTACTTC.

This clonotype was recorded at least ten times. V and J are TRBV28 and TRBJ1-5; the D gene is possibly TRBD1 (6 bases). Germline V gene data show CDR1 as MDHEN and CDR2 as SYDVKM. Trimming shortened V by 7 bases and J by 2 bases, and 15 bases separated the two germline ends. This CDR3 spans 15 amino acids. The CDR3 DNA sequence: TGTGCCAGCAACCCACAGGGAGTTCGCAATCAGCCCCAGCATTTT. This encodes CASNPQGVRNQPQHF.

The genes are TRBV15 and TRBJ2-7, with 9 nucleotides matching TRBD2. This CDR3 is built from 13 residues. Germline assignment: CDR1 LNHNV and CDR2 YYDKDF (reference sequence). The junction had 3 bases not matched to a gene; V was cut back by 9 bases and J by 0 bases. The CDR3 region is CATGGGGSYEQYF. The CDR3 DNA follows: TGTGCCACGGGCGGGGGGGGCTCCTACGAGCAGTACTTC.

This clonotype has just a few counts. In DNA, the CDR3 is TGTGCCAGCAGCCAAGACTCCCTTAGCGGGGTTCCTTACGAGCAGTACTTC. The encoded protein is CASSQDSLSGVPYEQYF. The chain recombines TRBV14 with TRBJ2-7; 8 nucleotides match TRBD2. CDR1 is SGHDN, CDR2 FVKESK, per germline. CDR3 length equals 17 residues. Losses at the gene ends were 0 bases for V and 4 bases for J; bases not matched to a gene: 11.

The rearrangement links TRBV5-1 to TRBJ1-1; D possibly corresponds to TRBD1 (5 bases). The CDR3 is 12 amino acids. Germline CDR1 is SGHRS and CDR2 is YFSETQ. V was cut by 4 bases and J by 12 bases, with 16 bases left in between. Here the CDR3 reads CASSPGRVVPFF. The CDR3 nucleotides are TGCGCCAGCAGCCCGGGCAGGGTAGTACCTTTCTTT.

This clonotype was found many times. The rearrangement uses TRBV2 and TRBJ2-5, with TRBD1 matching 8 bases. V was pared by 4 bases and J by 1 base, with 14 bases of the junction left unmatched. There are 18 residues in the CDR3. Germline V lookup: CDR1 SNHLY, CDR2 FYNNEI. Here the CDR3 reads CASSVPIDWTGSQETQYF. For the CDR3, the DNA is TGTGCCAGCAGTGTTCCCATTGACTGGACAGGGAGCCAAGAGACCCAGTACTTC.

This chain uses TRBV20-1 with TRBJ1-2; D not certain. Trimming removed 0 bases from V and 4 bases from J, with 15 bases in between. This CDR3 is 15 amino acids long. CDR1 DFQATT and CDR2 SNEGSKA come from the germline V gene (reference sequence). CDR3 residues: CSARDPFCPPYGYTF. CDR3 coding DNA: TGCAGTGCTAGAGACCCCTTTTGCCCACCCTATGGCTACACCTTC.

The chain recombines TRBV28 with TRBJ2-5; 9 bases line up with TRBD1. Germline CDR1 MDHEN, CDR2 SYDVKM. Trimming cost V 5 bases and J 2 bases; bases outside gene matches: 9. The CDR3 is 16 amino acids. The CDR3 coding sequence is TGTGCCAGCAGTACCCGGGACGGGACAGGGCAAGAGACCCAGTACTTC. Protein sequence: CASSTRDGTGQETQYF.

This clonotype was recorded at least ten times. The chain couples TRBV6-1 to TRBJ2-3; 9 bases are shared with TRBD2. Unmatched junction bases numbered 9, after V lost 5 bases and J lost 6 bases. Germline V gives CDR1 MNHNS, CDR2 SASEGT. The CDR3 covers 15 residues. The CDR3 nucleotides are TGTGCCAGCAGTTTTTTAGCGGGAGAGGTGGATACGCAGTATTTT. This gives the protein CASSFLAGEVDTQYF.

This clonotype occurred many times. The V call is TRBV28, the J call TRBJ1-1, with a tentative D call TRBD1 (6 bases). The ends were cut back, 2 bases at V and 5 bases at J, with 12 bases in the middle. The germline CDR1 and CDR2 sequences are MDHEN and SYDVKM. This CDR3 spans 14 amino acids. CDR3 protein: CASSLIQGRTEAFF. The CDR3 bases are TGTGCCAGCAGTTTAATCCAGGGGAGGACTGAAGCTTTCTTT.

This clonotype was recorded at least ten times. The CDR3 DNA reads as TGTGCCAGCTCACCAGGACCTAGCAATCAGCCCCAGCATTTT. It encodes CASSPGPSNQPQHF. The gene calls are TRBV18 and TRBJ1-5; the D is unclear. V dropped 2 bases and J dropped 0 bases, with 5 bases sitting between them. The germline gives CDR1 KGHSH, CDR2 LQKENI. The CDR3 is 14 amino acids. The full variable domain, completed using reference TRBV18 and TRBJ1-5, is NAGVMQNPRHLVRRRGQEARLRCSPMKGHSHVYWYRQLPEEGLKFMVYLQKENIIDESGMPKERFSAEFPKEGPSILRIQQVVRGDSAAYFCASSPGPSNQPQHFGDGTRLSIL.